One and the same sample provided the 14 T cell receptor beta chains below, sequenced in a study of blood T cell repertoires in COVID-19. Libraries were prepared by immunoSEQ multiplex PCR; TCRdb keeps only in-frame clonotypes and omits some of them. The sample lists 400,000 to 450,000 clones, about 90% seen once, with 0.7% to 0.85% in the top ten. Sequences were obtained from peripheral blood. The receptor source for this set is a man aged 18 to 35 with COVID-19, enrolled during active disease.

J is TRBJ2-2 and V is TRBV9, with 8 bases fitting TRBD1. Germline V CDR1 and CDR2: SGDLS, YYNGEE. V shed 0 bases and J 0 bases; nucleotides not matched to a gene: 1. The CDR3 totals 16 residues. The CDR3 loop is CASSVAGGSNTGELFF. The CDR3 coding sequence is TGTGCCAGCAGCGTAGCAGGGGGCTCGAACACCGGGGAGCTGTTTTTT.

The CDR3 is CASSQDQPGAGNTIYF. CDR3 in DNA: TGCGCCAGCAGCCAAGATCAACCAGGCGCTGGAAACACCATATATTTT. The V and J genes are TRBV4-1 and TRBJ1-3, with no clear D. V lost 0 bases and J lost 2, with 11 bases in between. This CDR3 is 16 amino acids long. Germline lookup yields CDR1 MGHRA and CDR2 YSYEKL.

This chain joins TRBV19 and TRBJ1-4; the D is unclear. The CDR3 covers 15 residues. V shed 2 bases and J shed 0 bases, with 7 bases lying between them. Germline lookup yields CDR1 LNHDA and CDR2 SQIVND (reference sequence). The chain's CDR3 is CASSIMRSTNEKLFF. As DNA, the CDR3 is TGTGCCAGTAGTATAATGCGGTCAACTAATGAAAAACTGTTTTTT.

CDR3 nucleotides: TGTGCCAGCAGCTCAAGGGGACAGGGGGCCGGCTACACCTTC. It specifies CASSSRGQGAGYTF. The V call is TRBV3-1 (or the pseudogene TRBV3-2), the J call TRBJ1-2; 12 positions match TRBD1. The germline V gene encodes CDR1 LGHDT and CDR2 YNNKEL (reference sequence). V dropped 5 bases and J dropped 8; count of bases not matched to a gene: 6. This CDR3 has 14 residues.

The count of this clone is one. V gene TRBV5-1 combines with J gene TRBJ2-1; 13 bases fit TRBD2. The CDR3 extends over 20 amino acids. Germline CDR1 SGHRS, CDR2 YFSETQ. J gave up 5 bases and V 4 bases, and 18 bases lay outside the gene matches. CDR3 amino acids: CASSPGLAGHQFDQDNEQFF. The CDR3 DNA reads as TGCGCCAGCAGCCCGGGACTAGCGGGACACCAGTTTGACCAAGACAATGAGCAGTTCTTC.

As DNA, the CDR3 is TGTGCCAGCAGCCCGCCTCTTCGGACAGGGGGTATCTATGGCTACACCTTC. Amino acid sequence: CASSPPLRTGGIYGYTF. The rearrangement links TRBV7-9 to TRBJ1-2; TRBD1 agrees at 10 bases. The ends lost 5 bases at V and 4 bases at J; junction bases unmatched: 13. Germline V CDR1 and CDR2: SEHNR, FQNEAQ (reference sequence). The CDR3 is made up of 17 amino acids. Full variable domain (remainder filled in from reference TRBV7-9 and TRBJ1-2): DTGVSQNPRHKITKRGQNVTFRCDPISEHNRLYWYRQTLGQGPEFLTYFQNEAQLEKSRLLSDRFSAERPKGSFSTLEIQRTEQGDSAMYLCASSPPLRTGGIYGYTFGSGTRLTVV.

V is TRBV11-3 and J is TRBJ1-6; 7 bases are a match to TRBD1. The CDR3 covers 15 residues. The junction had 3 bases not matched to a gene; V was cut back by 5 bases and J by 2 bases. The germline gives CDR1 SGHNT, CDR2 YENEEA. In nucleotides, the CDR3 is TGTGCCAGCAGCCCCCAGGGGGCCTATAATTCACCCCTCCACTTT. This encodes CASSPQGAYNSPLHF.

This chain joins TRBV12-3 or TRBV12-4 and TRBJ1-2, with unresolved D. V was cut by 1 base and J by 8 bases, with 11 bases left in between. The CDR3 length is 13 residues. The CDR3 sequence: CASSLVAGNGYTF. CDR3 in DNA: TGTGCCAGCAGTTTAGTTGCGGGGAACGGCTACACCTTC.

The chain carries TRBV6-5 and TRBJ2-7; D is undetermined. In germline, CDR1 is MNHEY, CDR2 SVGAGI. The CDR3 has 11 amino acids. Trimming took 6 bases from V and 11 from J, leaving 14 bases between them. CDR3 sequence reads: CASRHGSLEYF. The CDR3 nucleotides read TGTGCCAGCAGACACGGGTCCCTGGAGTACTTC.

The J gene is TRBJ1-2, the V gene TRBV6-5; 10 nucleotides align to TRBD1. Germline V lookup: CDR1 MNHEY, CDR2 SVGAGI. The CDR3 is 14 residues long. Trimming cost V 4 bases and J 5 bases; bases outside gene matches: 4. The CDR3 protein is CASSFTDRGYGYTF. The CDR3 bases are TGTGCCAGCAGTTTCACGGACAGGGGGTATGGCTACACCTTC.

The rearrangement uses TRBV27 and TRBJ2-6; tentatively, D is TRBD1 (6 bases). Germline CDR1 reads MNHEY; CDR2 reads SMNVEV (reference sequence). V lost 1 base and J lost 0, with 10 bases in between. The CDR3 is 17 residues long. The CDR3 region has the DNA TGTGCCAGCAGTTTATATCCAGGGGTCTCTGGGGCCAACGTCCTGACTTTC. Translation gives CASSLYPGVSGANVLTF. The whole variable domain, filled in from reference TRBV27 and TRBJ2-6, reads EAQVTQNPRYLITVTGKKLTVTCSQNMNHEYMSWYRQDPGLGLRQIYYSMNVEVTDKGDVPEGYKVSRKEKRNFPLILESPSPNQTSLYFCASSLYPGVSGANVLTFGAGSRLTVL.

Here the CDR3 DNA reads TGTGCCATCAGTGAAGCGGTAGGACAGGGAAAGTACGAGCAGTACTTC. It translates to CAISEAVGQGKYEQYF. The chain has TRBV10-3 and TRBJ2-7; 8 bases are a match to TRBD1. Germline V CDR1 and CDR2: ENHRY, SYGVKD. CDR3 length: 16 residues. After removal of 3 bases from V and 4 bases from J, the junction contained 11 bases not matched to a gene.

This clone was recorded once. The V call is TRBV10-2, the J call TRBJ1-2; D remains unclear. Germline CDR1 and CDR2: WSHSY and SAAADI. This CDR3 region has 14 residues. V lost 6 bases and J 6 bases, leaving 17 bases between the germline ends. CDR3 nucleotides: TGCGCCAGCAGCCTCGGGGTGGGAATAGATGGCTACACCTTC. Residues: CASSLGVGIDGYTF.

The chain joins TRBV25-1 to TRBJ2-2, with 11 positions matching TRBD1. Germline CDR1 is MGHDK and CDR2 is SYGVNS. Germline trimming cut 3 bases from V and 5 bases from J; bases unmatched to any gene: 5. CDR3 length: 16 residues. CDR3 sequence reads: CASSDRTGGWTGELFF. The CDR3 DNA reads TGTGCCAGCAGTGATCGGACAGGGGGCTGGACCGGGGAGCTGTTTTTT.